The 10 T cell receptor beta chains in this list originate from one sample, sequenced in a study of T-cell reconstitution after alpha-beta-depleted transplantation in children. Construction of the TCRbeta library involved unique molecular identifiers. In TCRdb, the PCR reads were re-called with MiXCR into one record per CDR3 protein. The table includes 350,000 to 450,000 distinct CDR3 sequences, about 20% detected once. This sample comprised PBMCs from the stem cell graft donor, obtained from the stem cell graft. These receptors all come from a human donor who donated a stem cell graft to a child with acute myeloid leukemia.

The sample holds many counts of this clonotype. The chain recombines TRBV20-1 with TRBJ1-2; a weak D match, TRBD1 (5 bases). Trimming took 3 bases from V and 3 from J, leaving 11 bases between them. CDR1 is DFQATT and CDR2 is SNEGSKA in the germline V gene (reference sequence). CDR3 length: 13 amino acids. CDR3 sequence: CSASLGDDYGYTF. The CDR3, as DNA: TGCAGTGCTAGTTTGGGGGACGACTATGGCTACACCTTC.

The chain has TRBV4-3 and TRBJ1-5; D gene ambiguous. CDR1 and CDR2 from the germline V gene are LGHNA and YSLEER. The CDR3 is 13 amino acids. Trimming stripped 3 bases from V and 7 bases from J, with 10 bases between. CDR3: CASSHGNDQPQHF. Here the CDR3 DNA reads TGCGCCAGCAGCCACGGTAACGACCAGCCCCAGCATTTT.

The chain couples TRBV6-2 or TRBV6-3 to TRBJ2-3; no clear D. Per the germline V gene, CDR1 is MNHEY and CDR2 is SVGEGT. V was clipped by 2 bases and J by 5 bases, with 5 bases between them. This CDR3 spans 12 amino acids. The CDR3 DNA sequence: TGTGCCAGCAGTTACCGCCAAGATACGCAGTATTTT. Translating gives CASSYRQDTQYF.

The chain combines TRBV28 with TRBJ2-1; no definite D call. Germline V gene data show CDR1 as MDHEN and CDR2 as SYDVKM. The CDR3 sequence is 12 residues long. Trimming removed 10 bases from V and 5 bases from J, with 12 bases in between. This CDR3 is CATTDVNNEQFF. DNA for the CDR3: TGTGCCACCACGGACGTCAACAATGAGCAGTTCTTC.

The V and J genes are TRBV20-1 and TRBJ2-7; 9 bases match TRBD2. The CDR3 is 14 residues long. In germline, CDR1 is DFQATT, CDR2 SNEGSKA (reference sequence). The junction had 4 bases not matched to a gene; V was cut back by 1 base and J by 3 bases. The DNA of the CDR3 is TGCAGTGCTAGAGTCACAGCGGGAGGCTACGAGCAGTACTTC. As protein: CSARVTAGGYEQYF.

This clonotype was seen at least ten times. The chain links TRBV6-6 to TRBJ2-7; TRBD1 aligns across 7 bases. V dropped 5 bases and J dropped 11; count of bases not matched to a gene: 6. Germline V gene sequence: CDR1 MNHNY, CDR2 SVGAGI (reference sequence). The CDR3 totals 11 residues. CDR3 bases: TGTGCCAGCAGTCAACAGGGGCAGAAGTACTTC. This codes for CASSQQGQKYF.

In its sample, this clonotype was seen a few times. The chain uses TRBV12-3 or TRBV12-4 and TRBJ2-1; no firm D call. The CDR3 is 15 amino acids. Trimming removed 2 bases from V and 1 base from J, with 9 bases in between. CDR3 sequence (DNA): TGTGCCAGCAGTTTATTTGTCCAGTCCTACAATGAGCAGTTCTTC. Protein product: CASSLFVQSYNEQFF.

This rearrangement joins TRBV7-2 to TRBJ2-5, with D possibly being TRBD2 (6 bases). Germline loops: CDR1 SGHTA, CDR2 FQGNSA. The germline V and J ends were trimmed by 5 bases and 1 base, with 14 bases remaining between them. CDR3 length: 15 amino acids. CDR3 region: CASSQIRGTQETQYF. CDR3 sequence (DNA): TGTGCCAGCAGCCAGATTCGGGGGACCCAAGAGACCCAGTACTTC.

In its sample, this clonotype was seen a few times. The chain joins TRBV27 to TRBJ2-1; D remains unclear. This CDR3 is 13 amino acids long. Germline-derived CDR1 and CDR2 are MNHEY and SMNVEV (reference sequence). V was clipped by 5 bases and J by 6 bases, with 11 bases between them. CDR3 residues: CASSSSGFNEQFF. The CDR3 DNA reads TGTGCCAGCAGTAGTTCAGGCTTCAATGAGCAGTTCTTC.

Only one count was recorded for this clonotype. The V and J genes are TRBV11-2 and TRBJ2-5, with D perhaps matching TRBD1 (6 bases). The CDR3 totals 16 residues. Trimming stripped 1 base from V and 4 bases from J, with 16 bases between. Germline V gene data show CDR1 as SGHAT and CDR2 as FQNNGV. The CDR3 spells CASSLVTGTPGETQYF. CDR3 sequence (DNA): TGTGCCAGCAGCTTAGTCACAGGGACACCGGGAGAGACCCAGTACTTC.